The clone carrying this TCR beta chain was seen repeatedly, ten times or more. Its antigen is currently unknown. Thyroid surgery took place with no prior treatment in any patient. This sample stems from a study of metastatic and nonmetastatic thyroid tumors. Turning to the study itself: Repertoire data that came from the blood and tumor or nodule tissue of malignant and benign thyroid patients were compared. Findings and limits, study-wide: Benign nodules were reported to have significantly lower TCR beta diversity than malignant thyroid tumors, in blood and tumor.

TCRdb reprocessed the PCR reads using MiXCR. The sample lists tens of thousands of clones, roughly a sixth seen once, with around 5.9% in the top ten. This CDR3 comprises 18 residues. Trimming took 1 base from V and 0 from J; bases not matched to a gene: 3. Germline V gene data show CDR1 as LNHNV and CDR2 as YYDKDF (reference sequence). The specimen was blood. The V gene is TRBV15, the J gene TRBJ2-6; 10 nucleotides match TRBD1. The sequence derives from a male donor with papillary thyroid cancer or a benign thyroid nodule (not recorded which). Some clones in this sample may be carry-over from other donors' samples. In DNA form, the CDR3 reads TGTGCCACCAGCAGAGTCGGGACAGGGGTCTCTGGGGCCAACGTCCTGACTTTC. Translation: CATSRVGTGVSGANVLTF.